This paragraph reports one T cell receptor beta chain. The sample is drawn from a study of neoadjuvant anti-PD-1 for oral cavity cancer. The CDR3 extends over 14 amino acids. Trimming took 3 bases from V and 6 from J, leaving 12 bases between them. Germline assignment: CDR1 LNHDA and CDR2 SQIVND (reference sequence). As to time point: after neoadjuvant nivolumab, at surgical resection. Sequencing used immunoSEQ multiplex PCR; TCRdb keeps in-frame clones, though not all of them. This table holds approximately 13,000 clones, nearly 70% found once. This sequence joins TRBV19 and TRBJ1-5; the D gene is possibly TRBD1 (5 bases). The clonotype originates from a person aged 40-85 years with oral cavity squamous cell carcinoma. The source was PBMCs, collected after nivolumab (anti-PD-1) treatment. The CDR3 loop is CASSIQGFGQPQHF. The CDR3 DNA sequence: TGTGCCAGTAGTATTCAGGGTTTCGGTCAGCCCCAGCATTTT.